The entry below gives a single T cell receptor (beta chain) sequence along with its context. CDR3 length: 16 residues. The V gene lost 0 bases and the J gene lost 1 base, with 11 bases spanning the gap. In germline, CDR1 is SGHTS, CDR2 YDEGEE. This entry belongs to a study of blood T cell repertoires in COVID-19. Study in general: Samples representing acute and convalescent COVID-19 were sourced from the United States, Italy and Spain. T cells, B-cell-depleted T cells, or PBMCs supplied cDNA or gDNA.

As handled by the study authors: Reference gene primer amplification in the assay estimated nucleated cell counts. Method: immunoSEQ multiplex PCR; TCRdb's copy keeps in-frame clones and lacks some. The V and J calls and the clone size are those of that table, but D and trimming were determined from the DNA. Of over 30,000 clones listed, about nine tenths are singletons. Sequencing used peripheral blood. This chain connects TRBV5-8 to TRBJ1-5, with TRBD1 as a possible D gene (5 bases). The source is an elderly woman with active or convalescent COVID-19. The DNA for the CDR3 is TGTGCCAGCAGCTTGGCCGGGGGAATCAGCAATCAGCCCCAGCATTTT. Translating it yields CASSLAGGISNQPQHF.